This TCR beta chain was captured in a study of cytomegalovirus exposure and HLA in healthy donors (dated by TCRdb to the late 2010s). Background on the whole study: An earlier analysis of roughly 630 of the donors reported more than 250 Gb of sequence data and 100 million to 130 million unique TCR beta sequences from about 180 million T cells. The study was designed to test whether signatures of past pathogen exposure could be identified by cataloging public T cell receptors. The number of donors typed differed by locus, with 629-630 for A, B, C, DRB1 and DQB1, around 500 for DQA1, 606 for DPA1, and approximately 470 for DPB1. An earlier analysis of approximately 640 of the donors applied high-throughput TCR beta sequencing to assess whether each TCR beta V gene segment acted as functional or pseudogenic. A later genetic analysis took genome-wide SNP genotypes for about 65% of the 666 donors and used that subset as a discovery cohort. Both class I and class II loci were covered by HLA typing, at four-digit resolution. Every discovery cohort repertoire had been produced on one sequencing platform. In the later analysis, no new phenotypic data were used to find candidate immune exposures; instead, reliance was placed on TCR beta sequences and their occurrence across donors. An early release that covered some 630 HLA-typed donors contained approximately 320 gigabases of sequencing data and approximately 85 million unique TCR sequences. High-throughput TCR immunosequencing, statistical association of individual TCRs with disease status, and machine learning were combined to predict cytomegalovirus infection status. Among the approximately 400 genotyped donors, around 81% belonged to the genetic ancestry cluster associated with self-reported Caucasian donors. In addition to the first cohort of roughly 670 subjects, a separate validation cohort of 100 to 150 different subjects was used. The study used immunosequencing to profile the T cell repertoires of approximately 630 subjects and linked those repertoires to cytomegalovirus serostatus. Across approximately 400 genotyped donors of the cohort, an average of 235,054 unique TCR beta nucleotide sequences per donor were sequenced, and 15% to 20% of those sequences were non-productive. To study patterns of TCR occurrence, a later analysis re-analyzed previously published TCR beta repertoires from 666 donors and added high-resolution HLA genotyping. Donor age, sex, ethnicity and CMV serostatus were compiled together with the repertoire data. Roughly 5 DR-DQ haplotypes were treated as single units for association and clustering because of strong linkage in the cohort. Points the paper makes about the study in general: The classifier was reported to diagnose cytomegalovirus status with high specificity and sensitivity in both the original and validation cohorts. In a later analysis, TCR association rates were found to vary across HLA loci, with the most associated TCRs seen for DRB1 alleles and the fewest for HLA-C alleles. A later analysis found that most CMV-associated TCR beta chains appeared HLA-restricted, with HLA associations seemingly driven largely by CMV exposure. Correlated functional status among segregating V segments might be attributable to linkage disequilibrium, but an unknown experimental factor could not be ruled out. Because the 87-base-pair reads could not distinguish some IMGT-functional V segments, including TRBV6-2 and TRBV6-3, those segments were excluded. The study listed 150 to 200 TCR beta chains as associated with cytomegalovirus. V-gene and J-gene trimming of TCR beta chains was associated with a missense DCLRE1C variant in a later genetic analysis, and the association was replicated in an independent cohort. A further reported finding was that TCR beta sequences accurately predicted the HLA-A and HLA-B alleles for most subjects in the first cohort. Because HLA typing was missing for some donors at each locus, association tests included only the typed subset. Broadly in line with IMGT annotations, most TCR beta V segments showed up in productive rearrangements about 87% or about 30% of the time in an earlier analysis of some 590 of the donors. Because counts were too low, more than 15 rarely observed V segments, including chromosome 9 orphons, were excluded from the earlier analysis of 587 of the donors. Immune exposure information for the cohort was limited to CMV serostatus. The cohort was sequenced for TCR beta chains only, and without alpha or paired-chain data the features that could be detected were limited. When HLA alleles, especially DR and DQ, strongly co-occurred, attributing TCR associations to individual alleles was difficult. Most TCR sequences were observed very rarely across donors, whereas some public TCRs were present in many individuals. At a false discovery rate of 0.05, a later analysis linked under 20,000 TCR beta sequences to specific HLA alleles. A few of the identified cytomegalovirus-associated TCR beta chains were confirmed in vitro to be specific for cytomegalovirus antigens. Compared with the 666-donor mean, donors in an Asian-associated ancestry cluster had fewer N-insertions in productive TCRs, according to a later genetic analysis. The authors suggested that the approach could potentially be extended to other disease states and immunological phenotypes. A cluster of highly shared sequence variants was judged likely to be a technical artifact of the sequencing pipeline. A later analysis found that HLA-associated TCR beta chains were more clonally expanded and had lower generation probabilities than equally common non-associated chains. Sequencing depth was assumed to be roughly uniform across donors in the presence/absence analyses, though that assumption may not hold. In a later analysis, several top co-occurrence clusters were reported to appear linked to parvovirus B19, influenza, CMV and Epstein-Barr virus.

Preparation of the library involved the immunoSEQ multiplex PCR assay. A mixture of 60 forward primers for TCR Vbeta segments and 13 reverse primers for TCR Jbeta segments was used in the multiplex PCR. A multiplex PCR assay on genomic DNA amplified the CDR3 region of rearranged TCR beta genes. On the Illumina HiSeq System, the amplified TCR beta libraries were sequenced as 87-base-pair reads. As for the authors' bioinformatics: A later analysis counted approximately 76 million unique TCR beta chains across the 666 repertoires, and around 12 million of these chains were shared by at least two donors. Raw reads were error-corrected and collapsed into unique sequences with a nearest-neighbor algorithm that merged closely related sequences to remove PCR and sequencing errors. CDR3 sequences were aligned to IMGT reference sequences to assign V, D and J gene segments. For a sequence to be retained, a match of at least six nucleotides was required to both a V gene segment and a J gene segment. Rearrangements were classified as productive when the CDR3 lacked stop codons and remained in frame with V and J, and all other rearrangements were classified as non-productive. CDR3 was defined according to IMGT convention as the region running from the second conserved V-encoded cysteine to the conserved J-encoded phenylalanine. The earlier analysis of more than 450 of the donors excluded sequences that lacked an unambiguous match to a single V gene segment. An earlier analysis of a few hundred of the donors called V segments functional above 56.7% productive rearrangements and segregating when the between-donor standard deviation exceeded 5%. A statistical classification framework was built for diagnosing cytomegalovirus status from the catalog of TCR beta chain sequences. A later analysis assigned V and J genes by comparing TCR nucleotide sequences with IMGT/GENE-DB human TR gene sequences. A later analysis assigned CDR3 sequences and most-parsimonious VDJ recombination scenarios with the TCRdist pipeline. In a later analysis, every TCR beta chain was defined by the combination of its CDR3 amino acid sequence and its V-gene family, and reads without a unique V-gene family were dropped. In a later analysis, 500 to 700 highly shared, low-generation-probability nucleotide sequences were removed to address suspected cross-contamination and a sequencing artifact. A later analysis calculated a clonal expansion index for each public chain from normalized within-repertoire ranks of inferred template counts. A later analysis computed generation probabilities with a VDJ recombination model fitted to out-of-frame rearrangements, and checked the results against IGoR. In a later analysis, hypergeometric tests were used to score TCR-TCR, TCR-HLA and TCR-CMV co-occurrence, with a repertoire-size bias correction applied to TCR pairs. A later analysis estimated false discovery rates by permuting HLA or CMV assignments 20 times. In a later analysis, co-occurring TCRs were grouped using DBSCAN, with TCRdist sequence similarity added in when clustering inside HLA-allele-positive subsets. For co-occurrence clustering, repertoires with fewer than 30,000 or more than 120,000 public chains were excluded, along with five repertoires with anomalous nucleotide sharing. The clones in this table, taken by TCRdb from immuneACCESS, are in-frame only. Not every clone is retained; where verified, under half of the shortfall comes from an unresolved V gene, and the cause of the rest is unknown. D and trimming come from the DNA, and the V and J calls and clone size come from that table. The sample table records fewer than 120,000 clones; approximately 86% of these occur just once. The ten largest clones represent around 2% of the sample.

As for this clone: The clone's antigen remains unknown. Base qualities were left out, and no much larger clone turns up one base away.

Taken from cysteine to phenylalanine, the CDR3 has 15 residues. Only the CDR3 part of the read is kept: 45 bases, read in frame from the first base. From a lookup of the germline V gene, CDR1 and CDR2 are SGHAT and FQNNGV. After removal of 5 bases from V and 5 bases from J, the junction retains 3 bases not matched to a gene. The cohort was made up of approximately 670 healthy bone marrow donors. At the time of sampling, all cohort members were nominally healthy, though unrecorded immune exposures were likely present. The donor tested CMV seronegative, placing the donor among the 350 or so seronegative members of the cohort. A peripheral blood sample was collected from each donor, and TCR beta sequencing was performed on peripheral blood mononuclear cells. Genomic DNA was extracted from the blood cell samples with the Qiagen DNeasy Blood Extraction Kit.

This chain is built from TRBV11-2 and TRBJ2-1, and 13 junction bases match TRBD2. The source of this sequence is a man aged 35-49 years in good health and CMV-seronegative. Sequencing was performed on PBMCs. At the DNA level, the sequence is TGTGCCAGCAGCCGGACTAGCGGGGGAAACAATGAGCAGTTCTTC. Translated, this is CASSRTSGGNNEQFF.